The TCR beta chain under discussion was sequenced for a study of blood T cell repertoires in COVID-19. Overall study: PBMCs, B-cell-depleted T cells, or T cells were the source of the cDNA or gDNA that made up the material.

TCRdb keeps only in-frame clones here, not all; method: immunoSEQ multiplex PCR. Of more than 150,000 clones in the sample, more than 80% are singletons; the top ten hold roughly 7%. This CDR3 region has 14 residues. The trim removed 6 bases at V and 5 bases at J, leaving 10 bases unmatched. Germline V gene data show CDR1 as MNHEY and CDR2 as SMNVEV (reference sequence). The J gene is TRBJ2-7, the V gene TRBV27, with 7 bases fitting TRBD1. The receptor's source is a human donor in a cohort sampled during active COVID-19. The sequencing sample was made of peripheral blood. The DNA of the CDR3 is TGTGCCAGCAGGGAGGCAGGGGGTGTCGACGAGCAGTACTTC. Translated, it gives CASREAGGVDEQYF.